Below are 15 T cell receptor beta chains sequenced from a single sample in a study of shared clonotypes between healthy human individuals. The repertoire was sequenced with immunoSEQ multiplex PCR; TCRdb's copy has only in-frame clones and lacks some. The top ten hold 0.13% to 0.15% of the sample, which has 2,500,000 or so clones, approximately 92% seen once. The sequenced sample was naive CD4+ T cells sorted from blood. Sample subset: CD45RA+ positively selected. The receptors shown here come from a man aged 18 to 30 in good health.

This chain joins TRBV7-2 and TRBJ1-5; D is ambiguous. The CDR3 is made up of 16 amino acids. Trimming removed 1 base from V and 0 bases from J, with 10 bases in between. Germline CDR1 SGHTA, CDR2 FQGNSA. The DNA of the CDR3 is TGTGCCAGCAGCTTAGGGGCAAGCTATAGCAATCAGCCCCAGCATTTT. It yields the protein CASSLGASYSNQPQHF.

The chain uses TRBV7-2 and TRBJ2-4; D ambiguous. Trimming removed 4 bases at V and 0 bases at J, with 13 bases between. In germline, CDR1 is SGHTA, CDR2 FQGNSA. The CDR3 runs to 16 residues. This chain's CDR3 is CASSWGVSLAKNIQYF. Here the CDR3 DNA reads TGTGCCAGCAGCTGGGGTGTCTCCTTAGCCAAAAACATTCAGTACTTC.

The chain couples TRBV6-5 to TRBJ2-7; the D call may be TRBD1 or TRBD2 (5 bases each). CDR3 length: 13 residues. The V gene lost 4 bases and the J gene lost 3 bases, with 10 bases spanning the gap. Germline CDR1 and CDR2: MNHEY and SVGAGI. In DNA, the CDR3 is TGTGCCAGCAGTTTGAGGGGTAACTACGAGCAGTACTTC. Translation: CASSLRGNYEQYF.

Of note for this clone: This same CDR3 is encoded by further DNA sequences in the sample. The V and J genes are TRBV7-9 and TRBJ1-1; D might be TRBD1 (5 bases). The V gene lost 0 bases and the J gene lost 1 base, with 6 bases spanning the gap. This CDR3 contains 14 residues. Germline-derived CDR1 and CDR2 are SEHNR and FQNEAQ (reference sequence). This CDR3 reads CASSLATGNTEAFF. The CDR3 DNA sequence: TGTGCCAGCAGCTTAGCTACAGGGAACACTGAAGCTTTCTTT. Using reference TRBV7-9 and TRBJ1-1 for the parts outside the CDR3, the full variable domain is DTGVSQNPRHKITKRGQNVTFRCDPISEHNRLYWYRQTLGQGPEFLTYFQNEAQLEKSRLLSDRFSAERPKGSFSTLEIQRTEQGDSAMYLCASSLATGNTEAFFGQGTRLTVV.

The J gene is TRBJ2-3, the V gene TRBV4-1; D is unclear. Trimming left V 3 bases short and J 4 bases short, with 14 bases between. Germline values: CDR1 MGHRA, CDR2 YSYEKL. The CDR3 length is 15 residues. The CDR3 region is CASSQTTVRSDTQYF. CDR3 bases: TGCGCCAGCAGCCAGACAACAGTACGTTCAGATACGCAGTATTTT.

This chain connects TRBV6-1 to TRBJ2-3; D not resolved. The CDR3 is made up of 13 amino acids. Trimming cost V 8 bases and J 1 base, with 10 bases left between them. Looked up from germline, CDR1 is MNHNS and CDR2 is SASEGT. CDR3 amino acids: CASLYTGTDTQYF. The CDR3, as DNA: TGTGCCAGCCTTTACACCGGCACAGATACGCAGTATTTT.

The CDR3 spells CASSLGQAISPLHF. The CDR3 coding sequence is TGCGCCAGCAGCTTGGGACAGGCCATTTCACCCCTCCACTTT. This chain connects TRBV5-1 to TRBJ1-6; possible D gene TRBD1, 6 bases. The CDR3 loop spans 14 amino acids. V dropped 0 bases and J dropped 9 bases, with 10 bases sitting between them. Germline CDR1 and CDR2: SGHRS and YFSETQ.

The CDR3 region is CASSLIPGGPRDTQYF. In DNA form, the CDR3 reads TGCGCCAGCAGCTTGATCCCGGGAGGGCCGAGAGATACGCAGTATTTT. This chain connects TRBV5-1 to TRBJ2-3; TRBD2 matches 8 bases. This CDR3 region has 16 residues. V was clipped by 1 base and J by 5 bases; unmatched bases: 9. The germline V gene has CDR1 SGHRS and CDR2 YFSETQ.

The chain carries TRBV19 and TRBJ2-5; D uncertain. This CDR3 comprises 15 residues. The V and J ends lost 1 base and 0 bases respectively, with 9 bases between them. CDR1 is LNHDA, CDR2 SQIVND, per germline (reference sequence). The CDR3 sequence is CASSIAAQYQETQYF. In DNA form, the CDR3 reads TGTGCCAGTAGTATAGCGGCCCAGTACCAAGAGACCCAGTACTTC.

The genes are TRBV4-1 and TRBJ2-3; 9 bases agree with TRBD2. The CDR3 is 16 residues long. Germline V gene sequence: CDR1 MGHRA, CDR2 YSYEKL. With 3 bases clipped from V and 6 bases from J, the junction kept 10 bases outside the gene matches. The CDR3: CASSHVLAGVGDTQYF. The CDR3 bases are TGCGCCAGCAGCCATGTTTTAGCGGGAGTCGGGGATACGCAGTATTTT.

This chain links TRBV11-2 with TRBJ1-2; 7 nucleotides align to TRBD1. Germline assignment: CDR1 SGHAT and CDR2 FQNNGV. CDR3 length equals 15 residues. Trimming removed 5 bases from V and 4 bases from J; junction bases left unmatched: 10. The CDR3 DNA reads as TGTGCCAGCAGCATAACAGGGGACGCGGGCTATGGCTACACCTTC. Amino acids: CASSITGDAGYGYTF. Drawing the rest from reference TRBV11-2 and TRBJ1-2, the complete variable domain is EAGVAQSPRYKIIEKRQSVAFWCNPISGHATLYWYQQILGQGPKLLIQFQNNGVVDDSQLPKDRFSAERLKGVDSTLKIQPAKLEDSAVYLCASSITGDAGYGYTFGSGTRLTVV.

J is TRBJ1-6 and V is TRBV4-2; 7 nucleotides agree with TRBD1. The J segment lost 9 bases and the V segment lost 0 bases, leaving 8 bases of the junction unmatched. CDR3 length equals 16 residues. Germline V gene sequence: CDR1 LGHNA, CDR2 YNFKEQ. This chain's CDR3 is CASSQDLAGGTSPLHF. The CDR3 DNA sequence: TGTGCCAGCAGCCAAGATCTGGCAGGGGGGACTTCACCCCTCCACTTT.

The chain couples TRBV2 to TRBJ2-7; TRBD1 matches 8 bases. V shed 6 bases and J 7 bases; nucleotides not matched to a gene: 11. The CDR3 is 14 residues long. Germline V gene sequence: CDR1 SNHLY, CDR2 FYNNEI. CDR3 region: CASSTDRGFGEQYF. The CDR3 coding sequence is TGTGCCAGCAGCACCGACAGGGGATTTGGGGAGCAGTACTTC.

The chain's CDR3 is CASSIDPSGRAVQQFF. CDR3 bases: TGTGCCAGTAGTATAGACCCTAGCGGGAGGGCCGTCCAGCAGTTCTTC. This rearrangement joins TRBV19 to TRBJ2-1; 12 bases line up with TRBD2. The length of the CDR3 is 16 residues. CDR1 and CDR2 (germline): LNHDA, SQIVND (reference sequence). Trimming at V came to 0 bases and at J to 11 bases, leaving 8 bases not matched to a gene.

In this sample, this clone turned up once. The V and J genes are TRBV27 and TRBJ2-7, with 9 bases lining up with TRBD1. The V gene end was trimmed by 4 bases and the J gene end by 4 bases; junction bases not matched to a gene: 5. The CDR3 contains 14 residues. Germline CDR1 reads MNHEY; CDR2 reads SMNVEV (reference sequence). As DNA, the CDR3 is TGTGCCAGCAGTTCCGGACAGGGGAGATACGAGCAGTACTTC. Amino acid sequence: CASSSGQGRYEQYF.